This entry describes one T cell receptor beta chain. What antigen it recognizes has not been identified. Base quality data are lacking; no much larger clone is found one base away. The cohort comprised 666 healthy bone marrow donors. At the time of sampling, all cohort members were nominally healthy, though unrecorded immune exposures were likely present. The donor tested CMV seronegative, placing the donor among the 350 to 400 seronegative members of the cohort. Every donor gave a peripheral blood sample, and the peripheral blood mononuclear cells from that sample were used for TCR beta sequencing. Genomic DNA extraction from the blood cell samples was performed with the Qiagen DNeasy Blood Extraction Kit. The sample originates from a study of cytomegalovirus exposure and HLA in healthy donors (dated by TCRdb to about 2017). Study-level background: An earlier analysis of roughly 570 of the donors reported about 260 Gb of sequence data and 95 million to 120 million unique TCR beta sequences obtained from about 200 million T cells. The number of typed donors differed by locus: about 620-640 for A, B, C, DRB1 and DQB1; 522 for DQA1; roughly 600 for DPA1; and around 490 for DPB1. Of the approximately 400 genotyped donors, approximately 81% were placed in the genetic ancestry cluster associated with self-reported Caucasian donors. To study patterns of TCR occurrence, a later analysis re-analyzed previously published TCR beta repertoires from just over 650 donors and added high-resolution HLA genotyping. The study aimed to test whether cataloging public T cell receptors could reveal signatures of past pathogen exposure. Alongside the repertoire data, information on donor age, sex, ethnicity and CMV serostatus was compiled. On average, 235,054 unique TCR beta nucleotide sequences were sequenced per donor among 300 to 500 genotyped donors of the cohort, with 15% to 20% of those sequences being non-productive. A later genetic analysis used genome-wide SNP genotypes for 398 of the 666 donors, treating that subset as a discovery cohort. The study combined high-throughput TCR immunosequencing, statistical association of individual TCRs with disease status, and machine learning to predict cytomegalovirus infection status. HLA typing covered class I and class II loci at four-digit resolution. All discovery cohort repertoires had been generated on a single sequencing platform. In addition to the first cohort of about 650 subjects, a separate validation cohort of 130 or so different subjects was used. Rather than drawing on any new phenotypic data, the later analysis identified candidate immune exposures from TCR beta sequences and the way those sequences occurred across donors. The study used immunosequencing to profile the T cell repertoires of 666 subjects and linked those repertoires to cytomegalovirus serostatus. Around 320 gigabases of sequencing data and roughly 90 million unique TCR sequences were included in an early release covering several hundred HLA-typed donors. An earlier analysis of some 500 of the donors used high-throughput TCR beta sequencing to judge whether each TCR beta V gene segment behaved as functional or pseudogenic. Roughly 5 DR-DQ haplotypes were handled as single units for association and clustering because linkage in the cohort was strong.

Study-wide findings and limitations: Correlated functional status among segregating V segments might reflect linkage disequilibrium, but an unknown experimental factor could not be ruled out. In an earlier analysis of approximately 590 of the donors, most TCR beta V segments appeared in productive rearrangements about 90% or about 30% of the time, broadly matching IMGT annotations. Only TCR beta chains were sequenced in this cohort, and the absence of alpha or paired-chain data limited detectable features. Several of the top co-occurrence clusters appeared to be linked to parvovirus B19, influenza, CMV and Epstein-Barr virus, according to a later analysis. In vitro tests confirmed that a few of the cytomegalovirus-associated TCR beta chains recognize cytomegalovirus antigens. Cytomegalovirus status was reported to be diagnosed by the classifier with high specificity and sensitivity in both the original and validation cohorts. A cluster of highly shared sequence variants was judged likely to be a technical artifact of the sequencing pipeline. Assigning TCR associations to individual alleles was difficult when HLA alleles, especially DR and DQ, strongly co-occurred. According to a later analysis, most CMV-associated TCR beta chains appeared to be HLA-restricted, and the HLA associations seemed to be driven largely by CMV exposure. According to a later analysis, TCR association rates differed among HLA loci, with DRB1 alleles showing the most associated TCRs and HLA-C alleles showing the fewest. According to a later genetic analysis, donors in an Asian-associated ancestry cluster had fewer N-insertions in productive TCRs than the roughly 670-donor mean. A later analysis associated 15,000 to 20,000 TCR beta sequences with specific HLA alleles at a false discovery rate of 0.05. HLA typing was unavailable for some donors at each locus, so association tests used only the typed subset. A later genetic analysis associated a missense DCLRE1C variant with V-gene and J-gene trimming of TCR beta chains, and an independent cohort replicated the association. Because counts were too low, seventeen rarely observed V segments, including chromosome 9 orphons, were excluded from the earlier analysis of 587 of the donors. The presence/absence analyses assumed that sequencing depth was roughly uniform across donors, and that assumption may not be true. In the study, some 160 TCR beta chains were listed as associated with cytomegalovirus. Because the 87-base-pair reads could not distinguish some IMGT-functional V segments, including TRBV6-2 and TRBV6-3, those segments were excluded. Across donors, most TCR sequences were observed very rarely, whereas some public TCRs were present in many individuals. The authors suggested that the approach could potentially be generalized to other disease states and immunological phenotypes. Immune exposure information for the cohort was limited to CMV serostatus. In a later analysis, HLA-associated TCR beta chains showed more clonal expansion and lower generation probabilities than non-associated chains that were equally common. A further reported finding was that TCR beta sequences accurately predicted the HLA-A and HLA-B alleles for most subjects in the first cohort.

In the germline V gene, CDR1 corresponds to SGHTS and CDR2 to YDEGEE. Its CDR3 holds 14 amino acids, cysteine through phenylalanine. Solely the CDR3 DNA is kept, with 42 bases framed from the first base. The V end loses 0 bases and the J end loses 4 bases, and a stretch of 8 bases separates them. The library was built by means of the immunoSEQ multiplex PCR assay. For the multiplex PCR, a mixture combining 60 forward primers for TCR Vbeta segments and 13 reverse primers for TCR Jbeta segments was used. A multiplex PCR assay on genomic DNA amplified the CDR3 region of rearranged TCR beta genes. On the Illumina HiSeq System, the amplified TCR beta libraries were sequenced as 87-base-pair reads. Per the original workflow: A later analysis tallied around 87 million unique TCR beta chains across the 610 or so repertoires, and about 10 million of those chains were shared by two or more donors. Raw reads were error-corrected and collapsed into unique sequences with a nearest-neighbor algorithm that merged closely related sequences to remove PCR and sequencing errors. Alignment of CDR3 sequences to IMGT reference sequences was used to assign V, D and J gene segments. For a sequence to be retained, a match of at least six nucleotides to both a V gene segment and a J gene segment was required. A rearrangement counted as productive if the CDR3 had no stop codons and remained in frame with V and J, and every other rearrangement counted as non-productive. CDR3 was defined by IMGT convention, running from the second conserved V-encoded cysteine to the conserved J-encoded phenylalanine. The earlier analysis of 587 of the donors excluded any sequence lacking an unambiguous match to a single V gene segment. An earlier analysis of 587 of the donors called V segments functional above 56.7% productive rearrangements and segregating when the between-donor standard deviation exceeded 5%. A statistical classification framework was built for diagnosing cytomegalovirus status from the catalog of TCR beta chain sequences. A later analysis assigned V and J genes by comparing TCR nucleotide sequences with IMGT/GENE-DB human TR gene sequences. A later analysis assigned CDR3 sequences and most-parsimonious VDJ recombination scenarios with the TCRdist pipeline. In a later analysis, each TCR beta chain was defined by its CDR3 amino acid sequence together with its V-gene family, and reads without a unique V-gene family were excluded. In a later analysis, 500 to 650 highly shared, low-generation-probability nucleotide sequences were removed to address suspected cross-contamination and a sequencing artifact. For each public chain, a later analysis derived a clonal expansion index from normalized ranks of inferred template counts within each repertoire. In a later analysis, generation probabilities were computed with a VDJ recombination model fitted to out-of-frame rearrangements, and the resulting probabilities were checked against IGoR. In a later analysis, TCR-TCR, TCR-HLA and TCR-CMV co-occurrence was scored with hypergeometric tests, and a repertoire-size bias correction was applied to TCR pairs. In a later analysis, false discovery rates were estimated by permuting HLA or CMV assignments 20 times. In a later analysis, co-occurring TCRs were grouped with DBSCAN, and TCRdist sequence similarity was added when clustering was performed within HLA-allele-positive subsets. For co-occurrence clustering, repertoires with fewer than 30,000 or more than 120,000 public chains were excluded, along with four to six repertoires with anomalous nucleotide sharing. TCRdb carries this immuneACCESS record with in-frame sequences only. Its versions omit some clonotypes, under half of them owing to an unresolved V gene in the studies checked, with the rest unexplained. V and J calls and clone size are those listed in that table; D and trimming were worked out from the DNA. This sample comprises about 180,000 clones, roughly 82% of them detected only once. The top ten hold less than 2% of the sample.

The clonotype comes from a man in his forties in good health and CMV-seronegative. The sequence links TRBV5-8 to TRBJ1-3; no D segment can be confidently identified. Sequenced: PBMCs. CDR3 sequence: CASSLGGSGNTIYF. The sequence in DNA is TGTGCCAGCAGCTTGGGAGGGTCCGGAAACACCATATATTTT.